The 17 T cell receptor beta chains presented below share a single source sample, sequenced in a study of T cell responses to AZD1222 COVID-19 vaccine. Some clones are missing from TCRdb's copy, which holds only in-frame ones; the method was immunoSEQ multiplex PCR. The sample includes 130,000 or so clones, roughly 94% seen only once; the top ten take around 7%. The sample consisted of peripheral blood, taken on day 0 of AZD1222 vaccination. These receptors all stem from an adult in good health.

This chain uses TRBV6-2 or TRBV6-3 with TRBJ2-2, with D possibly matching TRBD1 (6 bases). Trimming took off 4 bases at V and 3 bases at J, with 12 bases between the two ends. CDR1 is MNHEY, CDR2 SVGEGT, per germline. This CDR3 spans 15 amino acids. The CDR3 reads CASSLGTPYTGELFF. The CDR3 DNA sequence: TGTGCCAGCAGTTTGGGGACACCCTACACCGGGGAGCTGTTTTTT.

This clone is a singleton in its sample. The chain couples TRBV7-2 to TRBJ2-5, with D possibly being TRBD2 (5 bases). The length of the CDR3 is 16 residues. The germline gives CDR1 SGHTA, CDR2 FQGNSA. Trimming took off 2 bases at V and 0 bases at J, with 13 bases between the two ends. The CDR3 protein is CASSLRFRRYQETQYF. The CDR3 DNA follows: TGTGCCAGCAGCTTACGATTCAGGAGGTACCAAGAGACCCAGTACTTC.

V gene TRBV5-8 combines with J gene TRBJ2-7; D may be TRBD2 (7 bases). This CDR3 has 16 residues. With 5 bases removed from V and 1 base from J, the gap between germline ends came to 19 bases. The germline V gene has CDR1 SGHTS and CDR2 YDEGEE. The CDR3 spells CASRSSRRGGSYEQYF. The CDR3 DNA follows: TGTGCCAGCAGGTCGTCGAGGAGGGGGGGATCCTACGAGCAGTACTTC.

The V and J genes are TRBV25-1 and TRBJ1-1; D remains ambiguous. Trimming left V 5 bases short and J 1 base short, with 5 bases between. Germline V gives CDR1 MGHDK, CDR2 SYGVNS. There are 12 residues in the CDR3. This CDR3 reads CASSRGNTEAFF. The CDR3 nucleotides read TGTGCCAGCAGTCGAGGGAACACTGAAGCTTTCTTT.

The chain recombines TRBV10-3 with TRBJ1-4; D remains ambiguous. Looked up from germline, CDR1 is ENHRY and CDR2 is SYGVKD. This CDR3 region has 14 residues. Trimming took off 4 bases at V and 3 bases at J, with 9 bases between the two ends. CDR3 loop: CAISGGPPNEKLFF. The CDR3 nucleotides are TGTGCCATCAGTGGTGGGCCGCCTAATGAAAAACTGTTTTTT.

In DNA form, the CDR3 reads TGTGCTAGTGGTTCCGAACGTCAGCCCCAGCATTTT. Encoded protein: CASGSERQPQHF. The chain joins TRBV12-5 to TRBJ1-5, with D unresolved. V dropped 4 bases and J dropped 6 bases, with 7 bases sitting between them. There are 12 residues in the CDR3. Germline values: CDR1 LGHNT, CDR2 FRNRAP.

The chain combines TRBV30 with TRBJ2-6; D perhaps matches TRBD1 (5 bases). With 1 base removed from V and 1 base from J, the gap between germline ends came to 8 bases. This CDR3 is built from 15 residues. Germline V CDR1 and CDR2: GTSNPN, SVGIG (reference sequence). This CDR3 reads CAWSGQGSGANVLTF. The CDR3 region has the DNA TGTGCCTGGAGTGGTCAGGGATCTGGGGCCAACGTCCTGACTTTC.

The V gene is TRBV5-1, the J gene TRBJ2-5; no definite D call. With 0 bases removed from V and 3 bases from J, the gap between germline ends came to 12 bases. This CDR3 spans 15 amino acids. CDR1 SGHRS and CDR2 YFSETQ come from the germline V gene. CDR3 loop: CASSLAETREETQYF. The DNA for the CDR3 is TGCGCCAGCAGCTTGGCCGAAACCCGCGAAGAGACCCAGTACTTC.

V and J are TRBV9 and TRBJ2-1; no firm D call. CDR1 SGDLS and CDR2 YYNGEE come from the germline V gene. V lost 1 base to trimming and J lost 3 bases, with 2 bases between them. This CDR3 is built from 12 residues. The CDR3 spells CASSVLYNEQFF. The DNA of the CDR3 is TGTGCCAGCAGCGTACTCTACAATGAGCAGTTCTTC.

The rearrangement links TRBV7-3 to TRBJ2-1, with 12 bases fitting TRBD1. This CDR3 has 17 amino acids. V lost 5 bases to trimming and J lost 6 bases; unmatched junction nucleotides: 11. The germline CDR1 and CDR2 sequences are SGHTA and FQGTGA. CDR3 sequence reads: CASSPEGTGGDSNEQFF. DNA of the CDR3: TGTGCCAGCAGCCCTGAGGGGACAGGGGGCGATAGCAATGAGCAGTTCTTC.

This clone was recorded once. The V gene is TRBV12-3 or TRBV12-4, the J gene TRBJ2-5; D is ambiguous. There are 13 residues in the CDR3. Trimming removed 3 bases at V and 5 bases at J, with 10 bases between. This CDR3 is CASSFLQQETQYF. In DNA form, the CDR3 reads TGTGCCAGCAGTTTTTTACAGCAGGAGACCCAGTACTTC.

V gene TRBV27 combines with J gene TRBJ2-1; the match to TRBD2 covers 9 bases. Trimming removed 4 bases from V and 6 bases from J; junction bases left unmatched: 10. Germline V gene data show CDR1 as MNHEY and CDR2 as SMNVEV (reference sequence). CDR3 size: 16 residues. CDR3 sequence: CASSSPSGKTGNEQFF. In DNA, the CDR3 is TGTGCCAGCAGTTCCCCTAGCGGGAAAACGGGCAATGAGCAGTTCTTC.

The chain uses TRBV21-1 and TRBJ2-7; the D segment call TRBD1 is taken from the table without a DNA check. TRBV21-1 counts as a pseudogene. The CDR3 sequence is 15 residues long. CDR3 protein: CASSHSPGTVYEQYF. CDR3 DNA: TGTGCCAGCAGCCACTCCCCAGGGACAGTCTACGAGCAGTACTTC.

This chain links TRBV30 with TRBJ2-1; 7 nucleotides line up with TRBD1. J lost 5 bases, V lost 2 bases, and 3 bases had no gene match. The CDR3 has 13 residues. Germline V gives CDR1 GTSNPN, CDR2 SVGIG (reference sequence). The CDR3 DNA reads TGTGCCTGGAGTTCGACAGGGAACAATGAGCAGTTCTTC. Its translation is CAWSSTGNNEQFF.

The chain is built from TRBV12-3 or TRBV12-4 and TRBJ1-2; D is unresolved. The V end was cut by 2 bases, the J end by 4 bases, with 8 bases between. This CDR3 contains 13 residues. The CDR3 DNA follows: TGTGCCAGCAGTTTATATGTCAGCTATGGCTACACCTTC. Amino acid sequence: CASSLYVSYGYTF.

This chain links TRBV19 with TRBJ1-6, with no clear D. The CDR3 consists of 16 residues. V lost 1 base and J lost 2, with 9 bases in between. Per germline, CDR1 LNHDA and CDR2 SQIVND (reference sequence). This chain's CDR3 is CASSIGSRTYNSPLHF. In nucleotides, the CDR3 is TGTGCCAGTAGTATAGGAAGCCGAACCTATAATTCACCCCTCCACTTT.

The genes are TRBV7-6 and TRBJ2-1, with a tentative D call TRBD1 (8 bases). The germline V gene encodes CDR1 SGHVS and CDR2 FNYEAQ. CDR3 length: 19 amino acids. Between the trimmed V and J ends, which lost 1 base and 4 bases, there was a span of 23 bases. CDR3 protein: CASSLVTRGPTSLYNEQFF. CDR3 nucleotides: TGTGCCAGCAGCTTAGTTACCAGGGGGCCGACTAGCCTTTACAATGAGCAGTTCTTC.